The 25 T cell receptor beta chains reported below all come from one sample, sequenced in a study of identical twins. TCRdb reanalysed the 5' RACE reads using MiXCR and keeps one entry per CDR3 protein. The sample lists hundreds of thousands of distinct CDR3 sequences, less than 9% occurring once. In addition, the sample was reused for a study of yellow fever vaccine responses in identical twins.

The specimen sequenced was memory (CD45RO+) T cells sorted from blood. The receptors here all came from a woman aged 18-30 years in good health.

This clonotype was detected a few times. The V and J genes are TRBV4-1 and TRBJ2-7; D gene ambiguous. The length of the CDR3 is 17 residues. From germline, CDR1 is MGHRA and CDR2 YSYEKL. V lost 0 bases and J lost 5, with 20 bases in between. CDR3: CASSQDPGRPGPNEQYF. In DNA form, the CDR3 reads TGCGCCAGCAGCCAAGATCCCGGACGCCCCGGTCCTAACGAGCAGTACTTC.

Here the CDR3 reads CASSGWTGSSYEQYF. CDR3 bases: TGCGCCAGCAGCGGTTGGACAGGGTCGTCCTACGAGCAGTACTTC. The J gene is TRBJ2-7, the V gene TRBV5-1; 8 nucleotides line up with TRBD1. Germline lookup yields CDR1 SGHRS and CDR2 YFSETQ. There are 15 residues in the CDR3. Unmatched junction bases numbered 7, after V lost 4 bases and J lost 1 base.

This clonotype showed up many times. This chain connects TRBV24-1 to TRBJ1-1; D not certain. Trimming left V 3 bases short and J 7 bases short, with 8 bases between. Germline CDR1 is KGHDR and CDR2 is SFDVKD. The CDR3 has 12 residues. The CDR3 reads CATSDALGEAFF. CDR3 bases: TGTGCCACCAGTGATGCCCTGGGTGAAGCTTTCTTT.

There are many counts of this clonotype. The chain recombines TRBV7-2 with TRBJ1-1; D not resolved. CDR1 is SGHTA, CDR2 FQGNSA, per germline. This CDR3 is 13 amino acids long. V was clipped by 5 bases and J by 5 bases, with 12 bases between them. The CDR3 bases are TGTGCCAGCAGCGGCCTCCGGGGAACTGAAGCTTTCTTT. Translation gives CASSGLRGTEAFF. Combining the CDR3 with reference TRBV7-2 and TRBJ1-1 gives the whole variable domain GAGVSQSPSNKVTEKGKDVELRCDPISGHTALYWYRQSLGQGLEFLIYFQGNSAPDKSGLPSDRFSAERTGGSVSTLTIQRTQQEDSAVYLCASSGLRGTEAFFGQGTRLTVV.

This clonotype was counted between two and nine times. The rearrangement joins TRBV9 to TRBJ2-1, with TRBD2 as a possible D gene (6 bases). CDR3 length equals 15 residues. Germline assignment: CDR1 SGDLS and CDR2 YYNGEE. The germline V and J ends were trimmed by 0 bases and 8 bases, with 15 bases remaining between them. The chain's CDR3 is CASSVVGRHEDEQFF. The CDR3 DNA reads TGTGCCAGCAGCGTAGTCGGGAGACACGAGGATGAGCAGTTCTTC.

This clonotype was detected ten times or more. This chain uses TRBV12-3 or TRBV12-4 with TRBJ1-1; D gene uncertain. The CDR3 has 13 amino acids. V gave up 7 bases and J gave up 4 bases, with 13 bases separating them. CDR3 region: CASTQREGTEAFF. In nucleotides, the CDR3 is TGTGCCAGCACCCAAAGGGAGGGCACTGAAGCTTTCTTT.

The genes are TRBV20-1 and TRBJ2-7; 9 bases align to TRBD2. Germline V gene data show CDR1 as DFQATT and CDR2 as SNEGSKA (reference sequence). The J segment lost 6 bases and the V segment lost 7 bases, leaving 16 bases of the junction unmatched. CDR3 size: 15 residues. CDR3 bases: TGCAGTGTGCCAAGGATGGCGGGGGGGCAGGGCGAGCAGTACGTC. Translating it yields CSVPRMAGGQGEQYV.

In this sample, this clonotype turned up many times. The rearrangement joins TRBV15 to TRBJ1-2; TRBD1 is a possible D gene (5 bases). The CDR3 sequence is 15 residues long. Germline loops: CDR1 LNHNV, CDR2 YYDKDF (reference sequence). V was trimmed by 4 bases and J by 2 bases, leaving 14 bases between them. In DNA, the CDR3 is TGTGCCACCAGCATAAGACAGCCAGTAAACTATGGCTACACCTTC. This codes for CATSIRQPVNYGYTF.

The table lists this clonotype with a few counts. This sequence joins TRBV29-1 and TRBJ1-4; 10 bases match TRBD1. CDR1 is SQVTM, CDR2 ANQGSEA, per germline. The CDR3 spans 15 residues. With V trimmed by 4 bases and J by 8 bases, 10 bases remained unmatched. The DNA for the CDR3 is TGCAGCGTTGTATGGACAGGGGGAGTGGGGGAAAAACTGTTTTTT. Translation: CSVVWTGGVGEKLFF. Supplemented by reference TRBV29-1 and TRBJ1-4, the full variable domain reads SAVISQKPSRDICQRGTSLTIQCQVDSQVTMMFWYRQQPGQSLTLIATANQGSEATYESGFVIDKFPISRPNLTFSTLTVSNMSPEDSSIYLCSVVWTGGVGEKLFFGSGTQLSVL.

V is TRBV6-1 and J is TRBJ2-5; TRBD1 aligns across 11 bases. V shed 8 bases and J 5 bases; nucleotides not matched to a gene: 7. The CDR3 spans 14 residues. In germline, CDR1 is MNHNS, CDR2 SASEGT. CDR3 protein: CASGGTGGLETQYF. The CDR3 bases are TGTGCCAGCGGCGGGACAGGGGGTTTGGAGACCCAGTACTTC.

This clonotype was found a few times. V usage is TRBV20-1 and J usage is TRBJ1-1; D may be TRBD1 (6 bases). This CDR3 is 16 amino acids long. Trimming cost V 0 bases and J 5 bases, with 19 bases left between them. CDR1 DFQATT and CDR2 SNEGSKA come from the germline V gene (reference sequence). CDR3 bases: TGCAGTGCTAGAGATCCAAACAGGGAGGGGGGGACTGAAGCTTTCTTT. Protein product: CSARDPNREGGTEAFF.

The sample holds many counts of this clonotype. The chain employs TRBV28 and TRBJ2-7; TRBD1 agrees at 10 bases. V lost 7 bases and J lost 4; bases outside the gene matches: 4. From germline, CDR1 is MDHEN and CDR2 SYDVKM. The CDR3 consists of 13 residues. In nucleotides, the CDR3 is TGTGCCAGCACGGGACAGGGGAGGTACGAGCAGTACTTC. Encoded protein: CASTGQGRYEQYF.

This clonotype turned up a few times. The V and J genes are TRBV6-2 or TRBV6-3 and TRBJ2-3; perhaps TRBD2 as D (6 bases). Germline V gene sequence: CDR1 MNHEY, CDR2 SVGEGT. This CDR3 is built from 15 residues. Trimming removed 0 bases from V and 3 bases from J, with 10 bases in between. The CDR3 DNA reads as TGTGCCAGCAGTTACTCGGTGGAGGGAACAGATACGCAGTATTTT. Amino acids: CASSYSVEGTDTQYF.

The sample holds a few counts of this clonotype. The chain is built from TRBV7-9 and TRBJ2-1; D is possibly TRBD1 (6 bases). The CDR3 contains 16 residues. Trimming removed 6 bases at V and 4 bases at J, with 19 bases between. In germline, CDR1 is SEHNR, CDR2 FQNEAQ (reference sequence). The CDR3 sequence is CASSPSPGTKYNEQFF. CDR3 in DNA: TGTGCCAGCAGTCCATCCCCCGGGACAAAATACAATGAGCAGTTCTTC.

Ten or more counts support this clonotype. The chain combines TRBV4-1 with TRBJ2-2; D is undetermined. CDR3 length: 17 amino acids. The germline V gene encodes CDR1 MGHRA and CDR2 YSYEKL. V lost 0 bases to trimming and J lost 0 bases, with 11 bases between them. CDR3 DNA sequence: TGCGCCAGCAGCCAAGAGGGCCAGCGAACGAACACCGGGGAGCTGTTTTTT. Translation gives CASSQEGQRTNTGELFF.

This clonotype was observed a few times. The chain links TRBV5-6 to TRBJ1-6; unclear D gene. The CDR3 consists of 14 residues. Germline values: CDR1 SGHDT, CDR2 YYEEEE. Trimming left V 0 bases short and J 6 bases short, with 7 bases between. The CDR3: CASSLAQFNSPLHF. DNA of the CDR3: TGTGCCAGCAGCTTGGCCCAGTTTAATTCACCCCTCCACTTT.

This clonotype was seen many times. The chain has TRBV12-5 and TRBJ2-1; weak D call: TRBD1 (6 bases). Trimming pared 6 bases from V and 5 bases from J, leaving 11 bases between. This CDR3 contains 13 residues. The germline V gene has CDR1 LGHNT and CDR2 FRNRAP. Here the CDR3 reads CASGRTGNNEQFF. The DNA of the CDR3 is TGTGCTAGTGGCCGTACAGGGAACAATGAGCAGTTCTTC.

This clonotype came up many times. The chain has TRBV3-1 and TRBJ2-1, with 9 bases aligning to TRBD1. With 5 bases clipped from V and 6 bases from J, the junction kept 8 bases outside the gene matches. Germline CDR1 and CDR2: LGHDT and YNNKEL (reference sequence). The CDR3 is made up of 15 amino acids. The CDR3 DNA sequence: TGTGCCAGCAGCGTCCGGGACAGGGTTATCAATGAGCAGTTCTTC. It codes for CASSVRDRVINEQFF.

CDR3 bases: TGTGCCAGCAGCTTAGTAGTCTGGAATGAGCAGTTCTTC. This codes for CASSLVVWNEQFF. The rearrangement uses TRBV7-2 and TRBJ2-1, with no clear D. Germline V gives CDR1 SGHTA, CDR2 FQGNSA. CDR3 length: 13 amino acids. V lost 1 base, J lost 7 bases, and 8 bases lay in between. The full variable domain, completed using reference TRBV7-2 and TRBJ2-1, is GAGVSQSPSNKVTEKGKDVELRCDPISGHTALYWYRQSLGQGLEFLIYFQGNSAPDKSGLPSDRFSAERTGGSVSTLTIQRTQQEDSAVYLCASSLVVWNEQFFGPGTRLTVL.

This clonotype was recorded a few times. V usage is TRBV6-1 and J usage is TRBJ2-3; 8 bases fit TRBD2. The length of the CDR3 is 16 residues. Trimming cost V 6 bases and J 2 bases; bases outside gene matches: 10. Germline V gene sequence: CDR1 MNHNS, CDR2 SASEGT. CDR3 nucleotide sequence: TGTGCCAGCAGCGTGCCAGCGGGGGTGGTCACAGATACGCAGTATTTT. It yields the protein CASSVPAGVVTDTQYF.

This clonotype was seen at least ten times. The chain employs TRBV24-1 and TRBJ2-3; no reliable D call. CDR1 and CDR2 from the germline V gene are KGHDR and SFDVKD. Trimming left V 4 bases short and J 3 bases short, with 4 bases between. CDR3 length: 12 amino acids. CDR3 in amino acids: CATSDQTDTQYF. In nucleotides, the CDR3 is TGTGCCACCAGTGACCAGACAGATACGCAGTATTTT.

This clonotype was counted ten times or more. The chain combines TRBV12-3 or TRBV12-4 with TRBJ2-7; D might be TRBD1 (6 bases). The CDR3 is made up of 15 amino acids. Between the trimmed V and J ends, which lost 2 bases and 3 bases, there was a span of 14 bases. CDR3: CASSLMGTLHYEQYF. The CDR3 coding sequence is TGTGCCAGCAGTTTAATGGGGACACTACACTACGAGCAGTACTTC.

The table lists this clonotype with many counts. The chain combines TRBV11-2 with TRBJ1-2, with D unclear. Trimming took 1 base from V and 7 from J, leaving 13 bases between them. This CDR3 contains 14 residues. Germline-derived CDR1 and CDR2 are SGHAT and FQNNGV. CDR3 nucleotides: TGTGCCAGCAGCTTAGGGGCGGGGTACGCTGGCTACACCTTC. As protein: CASSLGAGYAGYTF.

This clonotype occurred a few times. The chain links TRBV6-6 to TRBJ1-4; D is ambiguous. Trimming cost V 8 bases and J 8 bases, with 6 bases left between them. The CDR3 length is 10 residues. Germline V gene sequence: CDR1 MNHNY, CDR2 SVGAGI (reference sequence). The DNA for the CDR3 is TGTGCCAGCGGGCAGGAAAAACTGTTTTTT. It is translated as CASGQEKLFF.

This clonotype was seen more than once but under ten times. The chain joins TRBV9 to TRBJ1-1; D remains ambiguous. Per germline, CDR1 SGDLS and CDR2 YYNGEE. Trimming stripped 4 bases from V and 0 bases from J, with 10 bases between. CDR3 length: 14 amino acids. The CDR3 DNA is TGTGCCAGCAGCTTAACAAGTGTGAACACTGAAGCTTTCTTT. This gives the protein CASSLTSVNTEAFF.